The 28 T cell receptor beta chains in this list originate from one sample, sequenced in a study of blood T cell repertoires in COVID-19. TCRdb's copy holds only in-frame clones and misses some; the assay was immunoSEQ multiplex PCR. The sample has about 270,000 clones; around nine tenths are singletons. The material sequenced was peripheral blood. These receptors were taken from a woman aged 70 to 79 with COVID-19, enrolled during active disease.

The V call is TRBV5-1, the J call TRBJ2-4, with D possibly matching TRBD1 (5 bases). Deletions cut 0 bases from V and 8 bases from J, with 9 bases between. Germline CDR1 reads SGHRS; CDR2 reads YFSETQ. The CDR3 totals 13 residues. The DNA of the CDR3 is TGCGCCAGCAGCTTGGGGGGCGCGGACATTCAGTACTTC. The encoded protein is CASSLGGADIQYF.

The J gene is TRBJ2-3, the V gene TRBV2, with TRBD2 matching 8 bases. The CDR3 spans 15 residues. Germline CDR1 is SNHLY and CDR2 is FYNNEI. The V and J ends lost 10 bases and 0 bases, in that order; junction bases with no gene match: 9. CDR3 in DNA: TGTGCCAACACTATAATAGCGGGGAGCACAGATACGCAGTATTTT. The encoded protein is CANTIIAGSTDTQYF.

The CDR3 nucleotides are TGTGCCAGCAGCCCAGGCTGGACAGGGGTAGGAAACACCATATATTTT. The encoded protein is CASSPGWTGVGNTIYF. This chain connects TRBV5-6 to TRBJ1-3; 9 nucleotides align to TRBD1. CDR3 length: 16 residues. V shed 4 bases, J shed 4 bases, and the junction held 9 bases outside the gene matches. Germline CDR1 is SGHDT and CDR2 is YYEEEE.

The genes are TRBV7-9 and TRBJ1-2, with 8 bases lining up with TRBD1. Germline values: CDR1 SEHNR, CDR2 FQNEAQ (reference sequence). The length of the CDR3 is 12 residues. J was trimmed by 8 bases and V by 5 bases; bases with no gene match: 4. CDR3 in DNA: TGTGCCAGCAGCCCTGGACAGGGAGGCTACACCTTC. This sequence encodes CASSPGQGGYTF.

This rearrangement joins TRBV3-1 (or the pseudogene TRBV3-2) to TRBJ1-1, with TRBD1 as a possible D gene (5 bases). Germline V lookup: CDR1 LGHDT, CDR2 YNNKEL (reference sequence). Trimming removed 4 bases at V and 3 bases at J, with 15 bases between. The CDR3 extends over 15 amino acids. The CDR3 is CASSLAGRGDTEAFF. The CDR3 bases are TGTGCCAGCAGCCTGGCGGGGAGGGGCGACACTGAAGCTTTCTTT.

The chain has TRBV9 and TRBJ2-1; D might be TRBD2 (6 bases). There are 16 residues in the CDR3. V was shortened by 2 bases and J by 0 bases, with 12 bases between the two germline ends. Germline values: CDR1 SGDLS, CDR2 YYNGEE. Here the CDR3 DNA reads TGTGCCAGCAGCGTGGGAGGAATAAGCTCCTACAATGAGCAGTTCTTC. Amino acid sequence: CASSVGGISSYNEQFF. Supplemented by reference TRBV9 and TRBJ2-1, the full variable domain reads DSGVTQTPKHLITATGQRVTLRCSPRSGDLSVYWYQQSLDQGLQFLIQYYNGEERAKGNILERFSAQQFPDLHSELNLSSLELGDSALYFCASSVGGISSYNEQFFGPGTRLTVL.

CDR3 sequence: CAWATGIAGNTIYF. The CDR3 coding sequence is TGTGCCTGGGCTACAGGGATCGCTGGAAACACCATATATTTT. This chain uses TRBV30 with TRBJ1-3; TRBD1 might be the D (6 bases). Trimming stripped 5 bases from V and 2 bases from J, with 13 bases between. The CDR3 has 14 residues. Germline values: CDR1 GTSNPN, CDR2 SVGIG (reference sequence). The full variable domain, with the rest looked up from reference TRBV30 and TRBJ1-3, is SQTIHQWPATLVQPVGSPLSLECTVEGTSNPNLYWYRQAAGRGLQLLFYSVGIGQISSEVPQNLSASRPQDRQFILSSKKLLLSDSGFYLCAWATGIAGNTIYFGEGSWLTVV.

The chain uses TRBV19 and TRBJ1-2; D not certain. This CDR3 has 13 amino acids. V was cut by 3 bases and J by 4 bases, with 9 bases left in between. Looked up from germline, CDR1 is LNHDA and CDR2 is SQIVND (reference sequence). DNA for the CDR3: TGTGCCAGTAGTATCCGAGAGGCCTATGGCTACACCTTC. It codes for CASSIREAYGYTF.

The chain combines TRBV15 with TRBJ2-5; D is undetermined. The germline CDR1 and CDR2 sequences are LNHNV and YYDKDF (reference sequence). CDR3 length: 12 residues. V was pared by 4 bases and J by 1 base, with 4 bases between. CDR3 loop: CATSTSQETQYF. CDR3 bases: TGTGCCACCAGCACCAGCCAAGAGACCCAGTACTTC.

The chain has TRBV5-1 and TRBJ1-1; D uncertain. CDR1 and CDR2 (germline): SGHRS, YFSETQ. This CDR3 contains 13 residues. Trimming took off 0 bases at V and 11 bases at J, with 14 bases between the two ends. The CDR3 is CASSLDPGSTAFF. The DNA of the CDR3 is TGCGCCAGCAGCTTGGATCCGGGGAGTACGGCTTTCTTT.

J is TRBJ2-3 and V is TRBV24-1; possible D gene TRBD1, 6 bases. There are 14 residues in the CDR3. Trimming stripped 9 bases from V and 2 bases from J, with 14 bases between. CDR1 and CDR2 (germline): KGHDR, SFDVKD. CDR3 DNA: TGTGCCACCGGGCAGGGGATGTTCACAGATACGCAGTATTTT. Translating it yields CATGQGMFTDTQYF.

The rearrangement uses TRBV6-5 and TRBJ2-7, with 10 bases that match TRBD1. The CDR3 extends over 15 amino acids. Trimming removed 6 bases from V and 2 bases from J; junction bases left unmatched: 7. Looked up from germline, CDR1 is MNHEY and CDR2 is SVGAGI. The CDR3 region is CASSNGQGGTYEQYF. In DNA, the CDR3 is TGTGCCAGCAGCAACGGACAGGGGGGGACCTACGAGCAGTACTTC.

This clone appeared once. The chain's CDR3 is CASSYSDRADSPLHF. The CDR3 DNA reads TGTGCCAGCAGCTACTCCGACAGGGCTGATTCACCCCTCCACTTT. The chain recombines TRBV5-4 with TRBJ1-6, with 7 bases fitting TRBD1. Germline values: CDR1 SGHNT, CDR2 YYREEE (reference sequence). This CDR3 is built from 15 residues. Trimming removed 3 bases from V and 8 bases from J; junction bases left unmatched: 8.

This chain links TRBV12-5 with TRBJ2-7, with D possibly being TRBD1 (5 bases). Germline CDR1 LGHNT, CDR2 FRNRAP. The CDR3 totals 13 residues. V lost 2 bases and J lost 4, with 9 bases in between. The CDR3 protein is CASGLSGKYEQYF. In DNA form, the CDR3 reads TGTGCTAGTGGTTTGTCAGGGAAGTACGAGCAGTACTTC.

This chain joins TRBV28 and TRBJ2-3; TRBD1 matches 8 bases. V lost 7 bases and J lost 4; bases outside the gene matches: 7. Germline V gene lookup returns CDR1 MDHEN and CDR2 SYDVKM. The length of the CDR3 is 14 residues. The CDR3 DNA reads TGTGCCAGCACCACGACAGGGGAGGCAGATACGCAGTATTTT. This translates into CASTTTGEADTQYF.

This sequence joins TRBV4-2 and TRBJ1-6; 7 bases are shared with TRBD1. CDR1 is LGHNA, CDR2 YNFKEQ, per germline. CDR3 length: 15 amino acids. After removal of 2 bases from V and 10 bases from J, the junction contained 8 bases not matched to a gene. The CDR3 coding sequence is TGTGCCAGCAGCCAATCACAGGGGTTTGGGTCACCCCTCCACTTT. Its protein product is CASSQSQGFGSPLHF.

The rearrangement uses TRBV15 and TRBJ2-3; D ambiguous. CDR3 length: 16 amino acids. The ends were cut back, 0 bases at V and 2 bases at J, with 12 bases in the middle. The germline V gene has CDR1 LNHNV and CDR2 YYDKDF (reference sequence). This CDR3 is CATSRDYGGPTDTQYF. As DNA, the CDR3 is TGTGCCACCAGCAGAGATTATGGCGGCCCCACAGATACGCAGTATTTT.

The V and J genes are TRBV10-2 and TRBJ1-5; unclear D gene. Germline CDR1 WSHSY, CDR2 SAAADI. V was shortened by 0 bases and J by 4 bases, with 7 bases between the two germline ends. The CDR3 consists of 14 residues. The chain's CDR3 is CASSESTGNQPQHF. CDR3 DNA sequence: TGCGCCAGCAGTGAGTCGACTGGGAATCAGCCCCAGCATTTT.

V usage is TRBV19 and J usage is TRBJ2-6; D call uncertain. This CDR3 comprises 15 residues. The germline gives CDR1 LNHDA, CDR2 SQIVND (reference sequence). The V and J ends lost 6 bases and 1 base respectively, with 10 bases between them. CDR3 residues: CASRAQDSGANVLTF. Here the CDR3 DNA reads TGTGCCAGTAGAGCTCAGGATTCTGGGGCCAACGTCCTGACTTTC.

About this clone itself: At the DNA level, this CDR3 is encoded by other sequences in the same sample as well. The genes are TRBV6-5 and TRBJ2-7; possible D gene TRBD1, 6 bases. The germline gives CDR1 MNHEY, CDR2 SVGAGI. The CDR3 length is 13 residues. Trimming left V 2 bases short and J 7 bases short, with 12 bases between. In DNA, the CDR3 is TGTGCCAGCAGTTACGGGCAGGGGAATGAGCAGTACTTC. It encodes CASSYGQGNEQYF.

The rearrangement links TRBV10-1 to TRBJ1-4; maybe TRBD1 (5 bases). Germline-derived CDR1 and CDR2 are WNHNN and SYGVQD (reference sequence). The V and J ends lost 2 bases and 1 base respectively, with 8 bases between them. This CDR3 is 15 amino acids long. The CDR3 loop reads CASSEGGGTNEKLFF. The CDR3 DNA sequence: TGCGCCAGCAGTGAGGGGGGGGGAACTAATGAAAAACTGTTTTTT.

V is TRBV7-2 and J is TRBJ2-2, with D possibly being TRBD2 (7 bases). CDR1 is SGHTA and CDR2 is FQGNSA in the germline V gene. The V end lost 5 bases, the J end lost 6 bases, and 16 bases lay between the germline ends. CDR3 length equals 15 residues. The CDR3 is CASSPLGGGPGELFF. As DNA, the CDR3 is TGTGCCAGCAGCCCCCTAGGGGGGGGCCCCGGGGAGCTGTTTTTT.

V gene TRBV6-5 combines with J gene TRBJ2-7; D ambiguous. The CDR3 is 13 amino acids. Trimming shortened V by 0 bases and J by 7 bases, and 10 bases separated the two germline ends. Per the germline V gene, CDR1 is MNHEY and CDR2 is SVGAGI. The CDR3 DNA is TGTGCCAGCAGTTACTCGGGCAGATCGGAGCAGTACTTC. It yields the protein CASSYSGRSEQYF.

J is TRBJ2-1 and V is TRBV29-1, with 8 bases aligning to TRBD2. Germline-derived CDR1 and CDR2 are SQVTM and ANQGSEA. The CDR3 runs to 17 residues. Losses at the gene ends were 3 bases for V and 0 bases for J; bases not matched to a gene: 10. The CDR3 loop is CSVDRTSPFHSYNEQFF. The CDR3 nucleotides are TGCAGCGTTGATCGGACTAGCCCGTTCCACTCCTACAATGAGCAGTTCTTC.

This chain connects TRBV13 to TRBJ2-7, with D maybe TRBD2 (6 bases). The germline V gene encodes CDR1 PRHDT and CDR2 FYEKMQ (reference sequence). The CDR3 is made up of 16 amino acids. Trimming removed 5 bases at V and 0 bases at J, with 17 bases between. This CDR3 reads CASSPPRGTSSYEQYF. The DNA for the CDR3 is TGTGCCAGCAGCCCCCCACGGGGGACCTCCTCCTACGAGCAGTACTTC.

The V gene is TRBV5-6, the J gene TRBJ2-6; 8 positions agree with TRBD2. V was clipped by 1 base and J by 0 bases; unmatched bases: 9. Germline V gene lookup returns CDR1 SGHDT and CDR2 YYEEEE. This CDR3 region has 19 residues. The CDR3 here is CASSLSPGGLPSGANVLTF. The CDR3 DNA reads TGTGCCAGCAGCTTGTCTCCGGGGGGGTTACCCTCTGGGGCCAACGTCCTGACTTTC.

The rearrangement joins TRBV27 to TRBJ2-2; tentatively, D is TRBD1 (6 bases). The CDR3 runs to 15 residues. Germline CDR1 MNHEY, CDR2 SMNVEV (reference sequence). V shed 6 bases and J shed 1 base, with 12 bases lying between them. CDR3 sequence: CASRTQQGNTGELFF. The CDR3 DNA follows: TGTGCCAGCAGGACTCAACAGGGGAACACCGGGGAGCTGTTTTTT.

CDR3 DNA sequence: TGCGCCAGCAGCCAAATAGGGGGCACCTATGGCTACACCTTC. This gives the protein CASSQIGGTYGYTF. This rearrangement joins TRBV4-3 to TRBJ1-2; 7 nucleotides agree with TRBD1. Germline assignment: CDR1 LGHNA and CDR2 YSLEER. Germline trimming cut 2 bases from V and 4 bases from J; bases unmatched to any gene: 4. CDR3 size: 14 residues.